This T cell receptor (beta chain) was recorded in a study of vaccination and CD4 T cells after COVID-19. At the level of the study: Post-COVID sampling occurred a median approximately 93 days after diagnosis (range 35 to 161).

V shed 6 bases and J shed 1 base, with 12 bases lying between them. Germline V CDR1 and CDR2: DFQATT, SNEGSKA (reference sequence). The CDR3 sequence is 13 residues long. This clonotype was seen only once. Its target is not known. Once obtained from cultured CD4+ T cells, the DNA was sequenced using the Oncomine TCR Beta short-read assay. Each CDR3 protein is one row after TCRdb ran MiXCR on the PCR reads. The table has some 9,300 distinct CDR3 sequences, around 70% seen once. The treatment denotes: approximately nine-day PBMC culture with coronavirus spike peptide pools or control peptides (ViraFEST assay).

This receptor was taken from a human donor who had recovered from COVID-19. V usage is TRBV20-1 and J usage is TRBJ1-1; D perhaps matches TRBD1 (6 bases). The sequencing input was CD4+ T cells from blood, cultured in vitro. The CDR3 DNA sequence: TGCAGTGCCAGGGAGGACAGGAACACTGAAGCTTTCTTT. This codes for CSAREDRNTEAFF.